Below, 20 T cell receptor beta chains from the same sample are listed, as sequenced in a study of cytomegalovirus exposure and HLA in healthy donors. Use of 60 Vbeta and 13 Jbeta primers characterized the PCR. Repertoires were generated with immunoSEQ multiplex PCR, while TCRdb's copy carries only in-frame clones and drops some. Of about 120,000 clones in the sample, roughly 83% were seen once. What was sequenced was PBMCs. Every receptor here comes from a young man in good health and CMV-seropositive.

The chain combines TRBV11-1 with TRBJ1-6; D is ambiguous. The CDR3 runs to 13 residues. Trimming shortened V by 5 bases and J by 7 bases, and 9 bases separated the two germline ends. Germline-derived CDR1 and CDR2 are SGHAT and FQDESV (reference sequence). CDR3 region: CASSRLGNSPLHF. CDR3 DNA: TGTGCCAGCAGCAGACTAGGGAATTCACCCCTCCACTTT.

DNA of the CDR3: TGCGCCAGCAGCCTCGAGTTGGCGGGCCAGGGGGTGCTGTATTTT. Its protein is CASSLELAGQGVLYF. V usage is TRBV5-1 and J usage is TRBJ2-3; the match to TRBD1 covers 7 bases. V shed 4 bases and J 14 bases; nucleotides not matched to a gene: 19. Looked up from germline, CDR1 is SGHRS and CDR2 is YFSETQ. This CDR3 has 15 amino acids.

The chain uses TRBV6-1 and TRBJ1-5; weak D call: TRBD1 (6 bases). Deletions cut 4 bases from V and 3 bases from J, with 19 bases between. This CDR3 is 17 amino acids long. The germline gives CDR1 MNHNS, CDR2 SASEGT. The CDR3 DNA reads TGTGCCAGCAGTGTTGGACGTAAGGGGGAGTCCAATCAGCCCCAGCATTTT. Translation gives CASSVGRKGESNQPQHF.

This clone came up once. The chain employs TRBV25-1 and TRBJ2-5; weak D call: TRBD2 (6 bases). The V gene lost 0 bases and the J gene lost 5 bases, with 10 bases spanning the gap. The CDR3 runs 14 residues. From germline, CDR1 is MGHDK and CDR2 SYGVNS. CDR3 region: CASSEYGGIETQYF. The CDR3 DNA reads TGTGCCAGCAGTGAATATGGAGGGATTGAGACCCAGTACTTC.

The J gene is TRBJ1-2, the V gene TRBV19; the match to TRBD1 covers 9 bases. The germline V gene encodes CDR1 LNHDA and CDR2 SQIVND (reference sequence). This CDR3 has 14 residues. The V and J ends lost 3 bases and 4 bases, in that order; junction bases with no gene match: 3. CDR3 residues: CASSMDRGIYGYTF. The CDR3 bases are TGTGCCAGTAGTATGGACAGGGGTATCTATGGCTACACCTTC. Filled out from reference TRBV19 and TRBJ1-2, the complete variable domain reads DGGITQSPKYLFRKEGQNVTLSCEQNLNHDAMYWYRQDPGQGLRLIYYSQIVNDFQKGDIAEGYSVSREKKESFPLTVTSAQKNPTAFYLCASSMDRGIYGYTFGSGTRLTVV.

The J gene is TRBJ1-5, the V gene TRBV7-8; D perhaps matches TRBD1 (6 bases). This CDR3 is 16 amino acids long. The V end lost 3 bases, the J end lost 2 bases, and 14 bases lay between the germline ends. Per germline, CDR1 SGHVS and CDR2 FQNEAQ. The CDR3 spells CASSFHRVGGNQPQHF. The CDR3 DNA sequence: TGTGCCAGCAGCTTCCACAGGGTAGGGGGCAATCAGCCCCAGCATTTT.

This clone was seen only a few times. The CDR3 DNA is TGTGCCATCAGTGACTCTAAGACTAGCGGGGCCACAGATACGCAGTATTTT. This sequence encodes CAISDSKTSGATDTQYF. The chain is built from TRBV10-3 and TRBJ2-3; 11 nucleotides line up with TRBD2. The CDR3 sequence is 17 residues long. With V trimmed by 3 bases and J by 2 bases, 7 bases remained unmatched. Per germline, CDR1 ENHRY and CDR2 SYGVKD.

The rearrangement joins TRBV27 to TRBJ1-6; TRBD1 aligns across 7 bases. The CDR3 consists of 16 residues. J gave up 6 bases and V 7 bases, and 12 bases lay outside the gene matches. Germline V gene data show CDR1 as MNHEY and CDR2 as SMNVEV (reference sequence). DNA for the CDR3: TGTGCCAGCACCCTAACCTACCGGGACAGTAATTCACCCCTCCACTTT. Translating it yields CASTLTYRDSNSPLHF.

The J gene is TRBJ2-2, the V gene TRBV7-3; D perhaps matches TRBD2 (5 bases). Germline CDR1 and CDR2: SGHTA and FQGTGA. CDR3 length: 17 residues. V lost 0 bases and J 0 bases, leaving 11 bases between the germline ends. The CDR3 DNA sequence: TGTGCCAGCAGCTTAACCCCACAGACTACGAACACCGGGGAGCTGTTTTTT. Protein sequence: CASSLTPQTTNTGELFF.

The genes are TRBV29-1 and TRBJ1-4, with 8 bases matching TRBD1. Germline assignment: CDR1 SQVTM and CDR2 ANQGSEA. CDR3 length equals 13 residues. J gave up 8 bases and V 6 bases, and 8 bases lay outside the gene matches. The CDR3 is CSVPGTGVEKLFF. DNA of the CDR3: TGCAGCGTACCTGGGACAGGAGTCGAAAAACTGTTTTTT.

The chain joins TRBV6-5 to TRBJ2-5; 7 bases line up with TRBD1. Near its end, the DNA agrees better with TRBJ2-7, so the J call may be wrong. The CDR3 length is 15 residues. Germline-derived CDR1 and CDR2 are MNHEY and SVGAGI. The CDR3 sequence: CASSFQTGLPHEQYF. The DNA for the CDR3 is TGTGCCAGCAGTTTCCAGACAGGGCTGCCCCACGAGCAGTACTTC.

The rearrangement links TRBV7-9 to TRBJ1-1; D is possibly TRBD1 (6 bases). Per the germline V gene, CDR1 is SEHNR and CDR2 is FQNEAQ (reference sequence). V lost 1 base and J 3 bases, leaving 18 bases between the germline ends. This CDR3 is 17 amino acids long. CDR3 loop: CASSLGTGIVSDTEAFF. The CDR3 DNA reads TGTGCCAGCAGCTTAGGTACAGGGATAGTTTCGGACACTGAAGCTTTCTTT.

This clone occurred a few times. The chain links TRBV5-1 to TRBJ2-7; 9 nucleotides line up with TRBD1. CDR1 and CDR2 (germline): SGHRS, YFSETQ. Losses at the gene ends were 4 bases for V and 1 base for J; bases not matched to a gene: 9. The CDR3 loop spans 16 amino acids. The CDR3 loop is CASSTTGTGFSYEQYF. The CDR3 DNA follows: TGCGCCAGCAGCACAACCGGGACAGGGTTTTCCTACGAGCAGTACTTC.

The chain employs TRBV15 and TRBJ2-7; 11 bases map to TRBD2. The trim removed 7 bases at V and 4 bases at J, leaving 9 bases unmatched. This CDR3 is 15 amino acids long. Per germline, CDR1 LNHNV and CDR2 YYDKDF (reference sequence). CDR3 protein: CATTSGLAELYEQYF. For the CDR3, the DNA is TGTGCCACCACCTCGGGACTAGCGGAACTTTACGAGCAGTACTTC.

The chain uses TRBV5-6 and TRBJ1-2, with TRBD1 as a possible D gene (5 bases). Germline V gene lookup returns CDR1 SGHDT and CDR2 YYEEEE. V lost 0 bases and J lost 7, with 13 bases in between. CDR3 size: 14 residues. The CDR3 coding sequence is TGTGCCAGCAGCTTGGGTAATCGGGGGAGTGGCTACACCTTC. Amino acid sequence: CASSLGNRGSGYTF.

About this clone itself: Mismatch with germline at one junction end may stem from a read error. The V and J genes are TRBV2 and TRBJ2-5; the match to TRBD2 covers 8 bases. The J call may be in error: the DNA end matches TRBJ2-7 better. The CDR3 length is 17 residues. The germline gives CDR1 SNHLY, CDR2 FYNNEI. CDR3 nucleotide sequence: TGTGCCAGCAGTGAAGGGTCCCCGAGCGGGAGCTCCAACGAGCAGTACTTC. This sequence encodes CASSEGSPSGSSNEQYF.

The rearrangement uses TRBV6-5 and TRBJ2-7, with D possibly being TRBD2 (5 bases). Germline lookup yields CDR1 MNHEY and CDR2 SVGAGI. The CDR3 has 16 amino acids. V lost 0 bases to trimming and J lost 4 bases, with 16 bases between them. DNA of the CDR3: TGTGCCAGCAGTTACTCGAGGGCCCCTCACATTTACGAGCAGTACTTC. Translation gives CASSYSRAPHIYEQYF.

The chain is built from TRBV6-5 and TRBJ1-1; D call uncertain. Germline loops: CDR1 MNHEY, CDR2 SVGAGI. The V and J ends lost 0 bases and 10 bases respectively, with 9 bases between them. The CDR3 is 12 amino acids. The CDR3 protein is CASSYSGRGAFF. The CDR3 bases are TGTGCCAGCAGTTACTCTGGCAGAGGAGCTTTCTTT.

The chain couples TRBV28 to TRBJ2-7; possibly TRBD2 for D (5 bases). The CDR3 consists of 16 residues. Deletions cut 5 bases from V and 0 bases from J, with 17 bases between. Germline lookup yields CDR1 MDHEN and CDR2 SYDVKM. The CDR3 protein is CASSAASGVSSYEQYF. The CDR3 region has the DNA TGTGCCAGCAGTGCCGCTTCCGGGGTCAGCTCCTACGAGCAGTACTTC.

The chain carries TRBV15 and TRBJ1-2; D may be TRBD1 (5 bases). The length of the CDR3 is 14 residues. V lost 3 bases to trimming and J lost 4 bases, with 12 bases between them. Germline loops: CDR1 LNHNV, CDR2 YYDKDF (reference sequence). CDR3 amino acids: CATSRAGYRYGYTF. The DNA of the CDR3 is TGTGCCACCAGCAGGGCAGGGTACCGCTATGGCTACACCTTC.